The 13 T cell receptor beta chains below were found in one sample sequenced in a study of OX40 agonist ivuxolimab in advanced cancers. The method was immunoSEQ multiplex PCR; TCRdb's version includes in-frame clones alone and lacks a portion of them. This table has about 86,000 clones, 91% appearing once. The sample consisted of CD4+ or CD8+ T cells sorted from blood, taken in a trial of the OX40 agonist ivuxolimab. The receptors shown here come from an adult with an advanced solid tumor such as melanoma, head and neck, liver or kidney cancer.

This chain connects TRBV15 to TRBJ2-5, with 10 bases fitting TRBD1. The germline CDR1 and CDR2 sequences are LNHNV and YYDKDF (reference sequence). The CDR3 covers 18 residues. J gave up 2 bases and V 1 base, and 10 bases lay outside the gene matches. The CDR3 spells CATSRGLGRDRGQETQYF. The CDR3, as DNA: TGTGCCACCAGCAGAGGTTTGGGAAGGGACAGGGGACAAGAGACCCAGTACTTC.

CDR3 DNA sequence: TGTGCCAGCAGCTTAGTTTACACTGAAGCTTTCTTT. Protein product: CASSLVYTEAFF. V and J are TRBV7-9 and TRBJ1-1; no clear D. CDR1 is SEHNR and CDR2 is FQNEAQ in the germline V gene (reference sequence). Trimming shortened V by 1 base and J by 3 bases, and 3 bases separated the two germline ends. The CDR3 covers 12 residues.

The V gene is TRBV19, the J gene TRBJ1-1; a weak D match, TRBD1 (5 bases). The CDR3 consists of 14 residues. Per germline, CDR1 LNHDA and CDR2 SQIVND (reference sequence). V was clipped by 5 bases and J by 4 bases, with 14 bases between them. CDR3 in DNA: TGTGCCAGTAGTCTTACACCGAGGGGCACTGAAGCTTTCTTT. Protein: CASSLTPRGTEAFF.

This rearrangement joins TRBV27 to TRBJ1-2, with D possibly matching TRBD1 (5 bases). The length of the CDR3 is 15 residues. Germline CDR1 reads MNHEY; CDR2 reads SMNVEV (reference sequence). V was pared by 3 bases and J by 3 bases, with 14 bases between. The chain's CDR3 is CASSFQGGDYYGYTF. CDR3 coding DNA: TGTGCCAGCAGTTTTCAGGGAGGCGACTACTATGGCTACACCTTC.

V and J are TRBV27 and TRBJ2-7; D is unclear. V was trimmed by 5 bases and J by 0 bases, leaving 11 bases between them. This CDR3 is 14 amino acids long. Germline CDR1 and CDR2: MNHEY and SMNVEV (reference sequence). CDR3: CASSGIAVSYEQYF. The DNA for the CDR3 is TGTGCCAGCAGTGGCATTGCGGTCTCCTACGAGCAGTACTTC.

The V gene is TRBV28, the J gene TRBJ2-1, with 13 bases fitting TRBD2. CDR1 MDHEN and CDR2 SYDVKM come from the germline V gene. The length of the CDR3 is 16 residues. Losses at the gene ends were 1 base for V and 8 bases for J; bases not matched to a gene: 5. DNA for the CDR3: TGTGCCAGCAGTTTATCGACTAGCGGGAGGAGGGATGAGCAGTTCTTC. This gives the protein CASSLSTSGRRDEQFF.

The J gene is TRBJ2-1, the V gene TRBV27, with D unresolved. V shed 2 bases and J shed 8 bases, with 10 bases lying between them. This CDR3 region has 13 residues. The germline V gene encodes CDR1 MNHEY and CDR2 SMNVEV (reference sequence). The CDR3 protein is CASSLGSRDEQFF. The CDR3 DNA is TGTGCCAGCAGTTTAGGCAGCCGGGATGAGCAGTTCTTC.

The rearrangement links TRBV7-3 to TRBJ1-1; possibly TRBD1 for D (5 bases). CDR3 size: 14 residues. V lost 4 bases to trimming and J lost 0 bases, with 9 bases between them. Germline-derived CDR1 and CDR2 are SGHTA and FQGTGA. CDR3 DNA: TGTGCCAGCAGCTCCGACAGCATGAACACTGAAGCTTTCTTT. Its translation: CASSSDSMNTEAFF.

A few counts support this clone. The chain uses TRBV28 and TRBJ1-5, with D possibly being TRBD1 (6 bases). Germline V lookup: CDR1 MDHEN, CDR2 SYDVKM. The CDR3 length is 14 residues. V lost 3 bases to trimming and J lost 6 bases, with 12 bases between them. CDR3 in amino acids: CASSFPQGSQPQHF. CDR3 in DNA: TGTGCCAGCAGTTTTCCCCAGGGGTCTCAGCCCCAGCATTTT.

The genes are TRBV19 and TRBJ2-7, with 10 bases identical to TRBD1. Germline V gene lookup returns CDR1 LNHDA and CDR2 SQIVND (reference sequence). The length of the CDR3 is 13 residues. Unmatched junction bases numbered 1, after V lost 3 bases and J lost 5 bases. CDR3 in amino acids: CASSIGTGDEQYF. The CDR3 DNA follows: TGTGCCAGTAGTATCGGGACAGGGGACGAGCAGTACTTC. Full variable domain (remainder filled in from reference TRBV19 and TRBJ2-7): DGGITQSPKYLFRKEGQNVTLSCEQNLNHDAMYWYRQDPGQGLRLIYYSQIVNDFQKGDIAEGYSVSREKKESFPLTVTSAQKNPTAFYLCASSIGTGDEQYFGPGTRLTVT.

This sequence joins TRBV27 and TRBJ2-2, with D uncertain. The CDR3 covers 13 residues. Trimming removed 6 bases from V and 7 bases from J, with 12 bases in between. The germline V gene encodes CDR1 MNHEY and CDR2 SMNVEV (reference sequence). CDR3 DNA sequence: TGTGCCAGCAGACCTGCCCGGCGCGGGGAGCTGTTTTTT. The encoded protein is CASRPARRGELFF.

The chain is built from TRBV6-1 and TRBJ1-5; 7 nucleotides align to TRBD1. Germline trimming cut 7 bases from V and 5 bases from J; bases unmatched to any gene: 8. CDR3 length: 14 amino acids. CDR1 and CDR2 (germline): MNHNS, SASEGT. The CDR3 is CASTLQGIDQPQHF. For the CDR3, the DNA is TGTGCCAGCACCTTACAGGGGATTGATCAGCCCCAGCATTTT.

The chain combines TRBV9 with TRBJ1-4; tentative D call: TRBD1 (5 bases). Looked up from germline, CDR1 is SGDLS and CDR2 is YYNGEE. With 1 base removed from V and 4 bases from J, the gap between germline ends came to 8 bases. The CDR3 contains 14 residues. DNA for the CDR3: TGTGCCAGCAGCGTACTACAGGATAATGAAAAACTGTTTTTT. Translation: CASSVLQDNEKLFF.